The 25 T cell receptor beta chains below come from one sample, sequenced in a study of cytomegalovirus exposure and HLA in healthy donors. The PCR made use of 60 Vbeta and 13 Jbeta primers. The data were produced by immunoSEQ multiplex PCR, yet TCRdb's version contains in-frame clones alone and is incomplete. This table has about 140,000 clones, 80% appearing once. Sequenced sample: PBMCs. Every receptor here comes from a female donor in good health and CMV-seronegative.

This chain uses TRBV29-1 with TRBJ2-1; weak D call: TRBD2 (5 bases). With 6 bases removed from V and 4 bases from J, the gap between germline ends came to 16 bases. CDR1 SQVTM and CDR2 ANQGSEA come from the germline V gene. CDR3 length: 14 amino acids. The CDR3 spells CSVPGPGVYNEQFF. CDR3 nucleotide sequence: TGCAGCGTACCCGGCCCCGGGGTGTACAATGAGCAGTTCTTC.

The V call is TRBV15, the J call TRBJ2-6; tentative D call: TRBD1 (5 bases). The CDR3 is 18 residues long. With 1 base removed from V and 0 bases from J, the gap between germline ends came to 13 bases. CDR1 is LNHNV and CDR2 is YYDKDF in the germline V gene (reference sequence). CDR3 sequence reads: CATSRVRVRVSGANVLTF. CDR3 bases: TGTGCCACCAGCAGAGTACGGGTCAGGGTCTCTGGGGCCAACGTCCTGACTTTC.

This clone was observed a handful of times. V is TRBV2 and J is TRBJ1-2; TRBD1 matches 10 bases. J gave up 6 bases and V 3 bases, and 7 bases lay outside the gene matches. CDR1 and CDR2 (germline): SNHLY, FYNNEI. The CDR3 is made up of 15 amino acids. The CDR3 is CASSEPGQGVNGYTF. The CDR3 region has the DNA TGTGCCAGCAGTGAGCCCGGACAGGGGGTGAATGGCTACACCTTC. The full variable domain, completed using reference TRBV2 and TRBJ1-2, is EPEVTQTPSHQVTQMGQEVILRCVPISNHLYFYWYRQILGQKVEFLVSFYNNEISEKSEIFDDQFSVERPDGSNFTLKIRSTKLEDSAMYFCASSEPGQGVNGYTFGSGTRLTVV.

The CDR3 DNA sequence: TGTGCCAGCAGTGTCGACAGGGGTGATTCACCCCTCCACTTT. It translates to CASSVDRGDSPLHF. The rearrangement links TRBV6-5 to TRBJ1-6; 8 nucleotides agree with TRBD1. Unmatched junction bases numbered 5, after V lost 5 bases and J lost 8 bases. The germline V gene encodes CDR1 MNHEY and CDR2 SVGAGI. CDR3 length equals 14 residues.

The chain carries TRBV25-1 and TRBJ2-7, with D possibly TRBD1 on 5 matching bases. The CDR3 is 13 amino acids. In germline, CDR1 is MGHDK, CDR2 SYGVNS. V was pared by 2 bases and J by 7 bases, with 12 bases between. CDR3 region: CASSEKGAREQYF. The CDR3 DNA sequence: TGTGCCAGCAGTGAAAAAGGGGCGAGGGAGCAGTACTTC.

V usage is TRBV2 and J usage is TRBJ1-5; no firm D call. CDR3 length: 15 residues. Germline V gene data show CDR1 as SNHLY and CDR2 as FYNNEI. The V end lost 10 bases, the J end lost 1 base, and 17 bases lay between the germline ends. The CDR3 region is CATNLRPQSNQPQHF. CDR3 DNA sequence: TGTGCCACCAATCTTCGGCCACAGAGCAATCAGCCCCAGCATTTT.

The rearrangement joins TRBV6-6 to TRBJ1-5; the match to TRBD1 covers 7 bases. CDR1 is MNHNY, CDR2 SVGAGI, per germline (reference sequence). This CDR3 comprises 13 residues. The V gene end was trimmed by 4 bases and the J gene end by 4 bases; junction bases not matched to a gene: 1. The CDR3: CASSSGQNQPQHF. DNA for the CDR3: TGTGCCAGCAGTTCGGGACAGAATCAGCCCCAGCATTTT.

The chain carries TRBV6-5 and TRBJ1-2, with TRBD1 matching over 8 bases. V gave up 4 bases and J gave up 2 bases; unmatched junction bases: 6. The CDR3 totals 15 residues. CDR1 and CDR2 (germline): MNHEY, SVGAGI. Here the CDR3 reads CASSSPQGANYGYTF. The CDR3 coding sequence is TGTGCCAGCAGTTCCCCCCAGGGGGCGAACTATGGCTACACCTTC.

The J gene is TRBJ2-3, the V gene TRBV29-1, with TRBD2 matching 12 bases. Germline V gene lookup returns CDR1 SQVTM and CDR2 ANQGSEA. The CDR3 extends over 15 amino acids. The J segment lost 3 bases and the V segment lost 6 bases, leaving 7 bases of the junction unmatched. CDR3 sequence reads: CSVPTSGSSTDTQYF. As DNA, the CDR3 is TGCAGCGTCCCGACTAGCGGGAGTTCTACAGATACGCAGTATTTT.

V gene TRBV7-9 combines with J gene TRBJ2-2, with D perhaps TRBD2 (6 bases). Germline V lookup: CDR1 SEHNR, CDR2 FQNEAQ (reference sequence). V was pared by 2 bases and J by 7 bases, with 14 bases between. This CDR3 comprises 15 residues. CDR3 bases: TGTGCCAGCAGCTTAACGGGAGTTGGATACGGGGAGCTGTTTTTT. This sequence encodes CASSLTGVGYGELFF.

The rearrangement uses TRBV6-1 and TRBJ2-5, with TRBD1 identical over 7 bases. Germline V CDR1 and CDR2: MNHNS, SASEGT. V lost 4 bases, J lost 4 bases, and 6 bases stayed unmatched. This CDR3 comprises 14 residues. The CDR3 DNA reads TGTGCCAGCAGTGGGGACAGAAGGTCAGAGACCCAGTACTTC. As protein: CASSGDRRSETQYF.

CDR3 nucleotide sequence: TGTGCCACCCGATCTAGCGGGAAAGAGACCCAGTACTTC. It translates to CATRSSGKETQYF. This sequence joins TRBV2 and TRBJ2-5, with 9 bases fitting TRBD2. Trimming took 10 bases from V and 3 from J; bases not matched to a gene: 6. Germline loops: CDR1 SNHLY, CDR2 FYNNEI. This CDR3 contains 13 residues. Variable domain in full (rest from reference TRBV2 and TRBJ2-5): EPEVTQTPSHQVTQMGQEVILRCVPISNHLYFYWYRQILGQKVEFLVSFYNNEISEKSEIFDDQFSVERPDGSNFTLKIRSTKLEDSAMYFCATRSSGKETQYFGPGTRLLVL.

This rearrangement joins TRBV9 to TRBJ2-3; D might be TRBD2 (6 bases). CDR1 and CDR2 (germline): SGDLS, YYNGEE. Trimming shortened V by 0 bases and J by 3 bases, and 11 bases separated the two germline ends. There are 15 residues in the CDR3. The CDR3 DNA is TGTGCCAGCAGCGTAGGTGTTAGCGGAACAGATACGCAGTATTTT. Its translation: CASSVGVSGTDTQYF.

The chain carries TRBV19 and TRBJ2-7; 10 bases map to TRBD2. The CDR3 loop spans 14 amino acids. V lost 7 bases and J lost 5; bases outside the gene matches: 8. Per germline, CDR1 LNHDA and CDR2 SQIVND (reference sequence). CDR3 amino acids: CASTAVAGGNEQYF. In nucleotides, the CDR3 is TGTGCCAGTACGGCGGTAGCGGGAGGTAACGAGCAGTACTTC.

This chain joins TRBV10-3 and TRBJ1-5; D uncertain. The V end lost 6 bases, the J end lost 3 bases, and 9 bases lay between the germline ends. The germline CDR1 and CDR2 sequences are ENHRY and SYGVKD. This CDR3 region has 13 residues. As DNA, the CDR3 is TGTGCCATCAGCAAAGACATCAATCAGCCCCAGCATTTT. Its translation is CAISKDINQPQHF.

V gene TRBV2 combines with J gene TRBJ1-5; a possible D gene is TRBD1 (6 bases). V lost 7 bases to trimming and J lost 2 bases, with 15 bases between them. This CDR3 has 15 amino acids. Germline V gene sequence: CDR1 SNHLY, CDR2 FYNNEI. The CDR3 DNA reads TGTGCCAGCATGGAGAGGGGGATGCGCAATCAGCCCCAGCATTTT. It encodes CASMERGMRNQPQHF.

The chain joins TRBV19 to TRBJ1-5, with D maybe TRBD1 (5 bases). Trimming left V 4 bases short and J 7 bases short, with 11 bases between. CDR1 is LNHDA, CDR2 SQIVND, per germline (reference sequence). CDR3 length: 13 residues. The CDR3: CASSTPDRQPQHF. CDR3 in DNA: TGTGCCAGTAGTACACCCGACAGACAGCCCCAGCATTTT.

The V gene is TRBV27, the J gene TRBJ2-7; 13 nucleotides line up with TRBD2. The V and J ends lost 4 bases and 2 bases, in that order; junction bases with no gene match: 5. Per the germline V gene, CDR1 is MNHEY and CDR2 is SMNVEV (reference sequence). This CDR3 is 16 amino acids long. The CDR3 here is CASSSPGTSGTYEQYF. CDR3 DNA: TGTGCCAGCAGTTCGCCCGGGACTAGCGGGACCTACGAGCAGTACTTC.

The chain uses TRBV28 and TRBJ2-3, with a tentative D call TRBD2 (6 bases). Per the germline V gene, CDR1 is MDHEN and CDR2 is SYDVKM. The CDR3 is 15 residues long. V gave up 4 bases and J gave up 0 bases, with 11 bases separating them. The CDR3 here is CASSSGSSSTDTQYF. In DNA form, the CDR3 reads TGTGCCAGCAGTTCCGGGAGTTCTAGCACAGATACGCAGTATTTT. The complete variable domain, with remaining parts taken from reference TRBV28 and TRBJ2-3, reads DVKVTQSSRYLVKRTGEKVFLECVQDMDHENMFWYRQDPGLGLRLIYFSYDVKMKEKGDIPEGYSVSREKKERFSLILESASTNQTSMYLCASSSGSSSTDTQYFGPGTRLTVL.

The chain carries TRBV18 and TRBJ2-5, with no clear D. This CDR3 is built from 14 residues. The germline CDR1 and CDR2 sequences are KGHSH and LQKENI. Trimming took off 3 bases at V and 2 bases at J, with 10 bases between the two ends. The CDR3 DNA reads TGTGCCAGCTCACCCCCCGCAGTTCAAGAGACCCAGTACTTC. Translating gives CASSPPAVQETQYF.

CDR3 loop: CASFISGQGNQPQHF. CDR3 coding DNA: TGTGCCAGCTTTATATCGGGACAGGGTAATCAGCCCCAGCATTTT. The chain couples TRBV28 to TRBJ1-5, with 9 nucleotides matching TRBD1. The V gene end was trimmed by 8 bases and the J gene end by 4 bases; junction bases not matched to a gene: 9. The CDR3 has 15 residues. Germline V gene data show CDR1 as MDHEN and CDR2 as SYDVKM.

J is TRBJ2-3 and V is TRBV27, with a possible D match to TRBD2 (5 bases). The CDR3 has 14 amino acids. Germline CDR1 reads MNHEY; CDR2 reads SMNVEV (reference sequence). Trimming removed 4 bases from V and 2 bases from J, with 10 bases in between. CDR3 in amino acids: CASSYGENTDTQYF. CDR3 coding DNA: TGTGCCAGCAGTTACGGGGAGAACACAGATACGCAGTATTTT.

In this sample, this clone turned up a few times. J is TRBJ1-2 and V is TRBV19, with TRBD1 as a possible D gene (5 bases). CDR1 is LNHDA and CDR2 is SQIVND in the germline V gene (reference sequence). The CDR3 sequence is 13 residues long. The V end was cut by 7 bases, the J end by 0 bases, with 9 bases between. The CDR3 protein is CASNHRPNYGYTF. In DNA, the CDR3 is TGTGCCAGTAATCACAGGCCTAACTATGGCTACACCTTC. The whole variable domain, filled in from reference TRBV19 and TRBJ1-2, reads DGGITQSPKYLFRKEGQNVTLSCEQNLNHDAMYWYRQDPGQGLRLIYYSQIVNDFQKGDIAEGYSVSREKKESFPLTVTSAQKNPTAFYLCASNHRPNYGYTFGSGTRLTVV.

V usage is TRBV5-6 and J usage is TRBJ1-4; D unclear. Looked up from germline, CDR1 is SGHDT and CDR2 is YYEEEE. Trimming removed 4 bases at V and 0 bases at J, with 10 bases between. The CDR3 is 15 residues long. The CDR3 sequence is CASSLVPATNEKLFF. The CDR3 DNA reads TGTGCCAGCAGCCTGGTCCCGGCAACTAATGAAAAACTGTTTTTT.

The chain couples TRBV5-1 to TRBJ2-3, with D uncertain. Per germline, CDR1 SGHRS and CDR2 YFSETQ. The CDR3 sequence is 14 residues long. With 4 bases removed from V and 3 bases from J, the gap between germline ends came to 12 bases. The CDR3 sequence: CASSRLTVTDTQYF. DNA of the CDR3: TGCGCCAGCAGCCGCCTTACGGTTACAGATACGCAGTATTTT.